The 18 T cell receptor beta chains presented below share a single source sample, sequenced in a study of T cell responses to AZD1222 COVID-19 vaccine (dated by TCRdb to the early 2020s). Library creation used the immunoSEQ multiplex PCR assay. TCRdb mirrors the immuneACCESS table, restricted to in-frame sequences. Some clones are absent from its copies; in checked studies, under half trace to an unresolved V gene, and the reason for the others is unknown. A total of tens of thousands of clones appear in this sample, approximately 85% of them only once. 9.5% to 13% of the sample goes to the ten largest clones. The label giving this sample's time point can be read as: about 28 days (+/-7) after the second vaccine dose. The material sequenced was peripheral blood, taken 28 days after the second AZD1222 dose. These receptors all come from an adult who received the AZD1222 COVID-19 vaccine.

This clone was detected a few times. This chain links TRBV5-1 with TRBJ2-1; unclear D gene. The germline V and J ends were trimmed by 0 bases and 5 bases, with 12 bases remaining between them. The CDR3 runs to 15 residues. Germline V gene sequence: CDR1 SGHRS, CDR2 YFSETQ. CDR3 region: CASSLDSLGNNEQFF. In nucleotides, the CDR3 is TGCGCCAGCAGCTTGGATTCATTGGGCAACAATGAGCAGTTCTTC.

The CDR3 region is CASSLGSYEQYF. CDR3 DNA: TGTGCCAGCAGCCTGGGCTCCTACGAGCAGTACTTC. The chain employs TRBV3-1 (or the pseudogene TRBV3-2) and TRBJ2-7; D is unclear. The CDR3 is 12 residues long. V lost 4 bases and J lost 0, with 4 bases in between. Per germline, CDR1 LGHDT and CDR2 YNNKEL (reference sequence).

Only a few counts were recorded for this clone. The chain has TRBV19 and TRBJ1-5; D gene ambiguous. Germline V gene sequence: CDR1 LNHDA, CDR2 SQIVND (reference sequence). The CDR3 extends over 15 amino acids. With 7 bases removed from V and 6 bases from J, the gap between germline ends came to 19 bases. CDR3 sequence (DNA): TGTGCCAGTAAGGTGGAGGCCCAGAATACTCAGCCCCAGCATTTT. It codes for CASKVEAQNTQPQHF.

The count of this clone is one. The DNA for the CDR3 is TGTGCCAGCAGCTTAGCTCAGGGTATTAAGGACCGGGATACGCAGTATTTT. Protein product: CASSLAQGIKDRDTQYF. V and J are TRBV7-6 and TRBJ2-3; possible D gene TRBD1, 5 bases. The CDR3 runs 17 residues. Trimming took 0 bases from V and 6 from J, leaving 19 bases between them. From germline, CDR1 is SGHVS and CDR2 FNYEAQ.

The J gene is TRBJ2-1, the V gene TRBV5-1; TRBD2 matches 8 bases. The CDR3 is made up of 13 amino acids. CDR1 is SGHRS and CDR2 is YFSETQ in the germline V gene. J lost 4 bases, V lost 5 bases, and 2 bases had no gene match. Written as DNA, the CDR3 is TGCGCCAGCAGGACTAGCGAGTACAATGAGCAGTTCTTC. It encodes CASRTSEYNEQFF.

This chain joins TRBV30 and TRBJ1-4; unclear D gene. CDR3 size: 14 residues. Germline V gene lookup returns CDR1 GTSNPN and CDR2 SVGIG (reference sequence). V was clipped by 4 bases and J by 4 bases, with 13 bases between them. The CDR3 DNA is TGTGCCTGGATGTCGAGGGAGGGTAATGAAAAACTGTTTTTT. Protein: CAWMSREGNEKLFF.

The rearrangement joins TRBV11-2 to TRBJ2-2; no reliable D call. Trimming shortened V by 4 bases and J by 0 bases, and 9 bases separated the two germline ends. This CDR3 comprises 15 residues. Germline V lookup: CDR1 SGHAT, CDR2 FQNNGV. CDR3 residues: CASSYSLTNTGELFF. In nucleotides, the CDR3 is TGTGCCAGCAGCTACTCACTAACGAACACCGGGGAGCTGTTTTTT.

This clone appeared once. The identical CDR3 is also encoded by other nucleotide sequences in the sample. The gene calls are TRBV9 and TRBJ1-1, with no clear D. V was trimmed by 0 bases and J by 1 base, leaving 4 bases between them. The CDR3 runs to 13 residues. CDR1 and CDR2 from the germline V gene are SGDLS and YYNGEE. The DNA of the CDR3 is TGTGCCAGCAGCGTAGCCGGGAACACTGAAGCTTTCTTT. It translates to CASSVAGNTEAFF.

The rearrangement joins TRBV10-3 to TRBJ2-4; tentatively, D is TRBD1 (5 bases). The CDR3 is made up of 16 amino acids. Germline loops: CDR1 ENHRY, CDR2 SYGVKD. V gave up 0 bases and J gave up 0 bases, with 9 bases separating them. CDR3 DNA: TGTGCCATCAGTGAGTCGGGGCAGATAGCCAAAAACATTCAGTACTTC. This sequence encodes CAISESGQIAKNIQYF.

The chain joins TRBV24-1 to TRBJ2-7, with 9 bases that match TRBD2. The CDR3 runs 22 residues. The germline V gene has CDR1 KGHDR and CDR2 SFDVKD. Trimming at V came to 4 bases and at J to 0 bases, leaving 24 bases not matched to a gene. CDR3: CATSDRDSFGGLASRSSYEQYF. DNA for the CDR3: TGTGCCACCAGTGACCGTGACAGCTTTGGGGGACTAGCCTCTAGGAGCTCCTACGAGCAGTACTTC.

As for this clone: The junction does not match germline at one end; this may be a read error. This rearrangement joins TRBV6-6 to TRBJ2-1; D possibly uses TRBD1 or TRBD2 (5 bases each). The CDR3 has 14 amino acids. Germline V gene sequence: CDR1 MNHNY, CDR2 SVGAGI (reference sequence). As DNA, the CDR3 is TGTGCCAGCAATTCGAGGGGCTCCGACAATGAGCAGTTCTTC. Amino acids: CASNSRGSDNEQFF.

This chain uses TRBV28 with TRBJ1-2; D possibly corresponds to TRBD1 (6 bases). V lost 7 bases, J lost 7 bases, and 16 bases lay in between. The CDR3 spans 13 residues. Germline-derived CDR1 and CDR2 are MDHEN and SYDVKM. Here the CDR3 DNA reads TGTGCCAGCACCATGTACAGGGACGGTGGCTACACCTTC. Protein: CASTMYRDGGYTF.

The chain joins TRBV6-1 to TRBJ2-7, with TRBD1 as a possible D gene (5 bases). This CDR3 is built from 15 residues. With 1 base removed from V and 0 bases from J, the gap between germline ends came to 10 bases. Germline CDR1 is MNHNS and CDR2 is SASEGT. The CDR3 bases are TGTGCCAGCAGTGAAGAACAGGTCAGCTCCTACGAGCAGTACGTC. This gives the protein CASSEEQVSSYEQYV.

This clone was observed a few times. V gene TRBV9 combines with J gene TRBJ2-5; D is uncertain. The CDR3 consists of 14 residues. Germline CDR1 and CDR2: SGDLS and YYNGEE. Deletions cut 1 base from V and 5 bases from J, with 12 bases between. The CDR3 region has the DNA TGTGCCAGCAGCGTATCGGCCCTGGGGGAGACCCAGTACTTC. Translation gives CASSVSALGETQYF. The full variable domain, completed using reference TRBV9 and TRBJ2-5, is DSGVTQTPKHLITATGQRVTLRCSPRSGDLSVYWYQQSLDQGLQFLIQYYNGEERAKGNILERFSAQQFPDLHSELNLSSLELGDSALYFCASSVSALGETQYFGPGTRLLVL.

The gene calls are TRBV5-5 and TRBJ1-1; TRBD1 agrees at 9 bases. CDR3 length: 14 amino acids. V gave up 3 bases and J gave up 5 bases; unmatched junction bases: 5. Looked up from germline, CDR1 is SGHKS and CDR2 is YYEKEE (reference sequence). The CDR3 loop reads CASSWGQGSTEAFF. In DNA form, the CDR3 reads TGTGCCAGCAGCTGGGGACAGGGAAGTACTGAAGCTTTCTTT.

This CDR3 reads CASSESGYGYTF. CDR3 sequence (DNA): TGTGCCAGCAGTGAGTCAGGCTATGGCTACACCTTC. This chain links TRBV2 with TRBJ1-2; no firm D call. This CDR3 is 12 amino acids long. Germline V CDR1 and CDR2: SNHLY, FYNNEI. V lost 3 bases to trimming and J lost 4 bases, with 6 bases between them.

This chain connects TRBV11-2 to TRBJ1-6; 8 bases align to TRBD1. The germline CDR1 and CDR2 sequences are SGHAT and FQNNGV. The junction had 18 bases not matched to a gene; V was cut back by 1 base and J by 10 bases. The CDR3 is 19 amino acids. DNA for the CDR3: TGTGCCAGCAGCTTAGTATCCCCCAGGGGGCGCAGTGGTGGCTCACCCCTCCACTTT. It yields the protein CASSLVSPRGRSGGSPLHF. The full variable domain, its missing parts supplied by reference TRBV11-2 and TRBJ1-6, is EAGVAQSPRYKIIEKRQSVAFWCNPISGHATLYWYQQILGQGPKLLIQFQNNGVVDDSQLPKDRFSAERLKGVDSTLKIQPAKLEDSAVYLCASSLVSPRGRSGGSPLHFGNGTRLTVT.

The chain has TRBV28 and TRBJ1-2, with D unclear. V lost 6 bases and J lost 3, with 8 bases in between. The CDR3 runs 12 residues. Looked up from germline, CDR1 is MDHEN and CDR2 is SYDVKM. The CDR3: CASRSDYYGYTF. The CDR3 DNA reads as TGTGCCAGCAGGTCCGACTACTATGGCTACACCTTC.